Shown below are 27 T cell receptor beta chains from a single sample sequenced in a study of blood T cell repertoires in COVID-19. The assay was immunoSEQ multiplex PCR, and TCRdb's table has in-frame clones only and misses some. There are around 140,000 clones in the sample; around 81% occur only once, and about 8.4% lies in the top ten. The sample comprised peripheral blood. The receptors derive from a woman aged 55-69 years with active or convalescent COVID-19.

The gene calls are TRBV30 and TRBJ1-1, with a tentative D call TRBD1 (5 bases). CDR1 is GTSNPN and CDR2 is SVGIG in the germline V gene (reference sequence). The CDR3 covers 13 residues. Between the trimmed V and J ends, which lost 3 bases and 3 bases, there was a span of 11 bases. CDR3 in DNA: TGTGCCTGGAGATCGACAGCCTACACTGAAGCTTTCTTT. Translated, it gives CAWRSTAYTEAFF. Combining the CDR3 with reference TRBV30 and TRBJ1-1 gives the whole variable domain SQTIHQWPATLVQPVGSPLSLECTVEGTSNPNLYWYRQAAGRGLQLLFYSVGIGQISSEVPQNLSASRPQDRQFILSSKKLLLSDSGFYLCAWRSTAYTEAFFGQGTRLTVV.

The gene calls are TRBV4-2 and TRBJ1-2; TRBD1 matches 8 bases. The CDR3 totals 17 residues. The germline V gene has CDR1 LGHNA and CDR2 YNFKEQ. J lost 0 bases, V lost 2 bases, and 8 bases had no gene match. The CDR3 DNA sequence: TGTGCCAGCAGCCAAACCGGGACAGGCACCTCTAACTATGGCTACACCTTC. Translated: CASSQTGTGTSNYGYTF.

In regard to this clone: The junction shows a germline mismatch at one end, possibly a read error. This chain links TRBV6-5 with TRBJ2-3, with TRBD2 matching 7 bases. The length of the CDR3 is 16 residues. The germline V gene has CDR1 MNHEY and CDR2 SVGAGI. The CDR3 loop reads CASSSLGGGSKDTQYF. The DNA for the CDR3 is TGTGCCAGCAGTTCCCTGGGCGGCGGGAGCAAAGATACGCAGTATTTT.

The chain has TRBV5-6 and TRBJ2-7; perhaps TRBD1 as D (6 bases). Trimming stripped 2 bases from V and 1 base from J, with 13 bases between. The CDR3 consists of 15 residues. The germline CDR1 and CDR2 sequences are SGHDT and YYEEEE. This chain's CDR3 is CASSLVGGTSYEQYF. The CDR3, as DNA: TGTGCCAGCAGCTTAGTAGGGGGTACGTCCTACGAGCAGTACTTC.

The chain combines TRBV10-2 with TRBJ2-3; tentative D call: TRBD1 (5 bases). Germline values: CDR1 WSHSY, CDR2 SAAADI. The V end lost 5 bases, the J end lost 2 bases, and 11 bases lay between the germline ends. The CDR3 length is 14 residues. The CDR3 coding sequence is TGCGCCAGCAGTCAACAGGTTAACACAGATACGCAGTATTTT. Its translation is CASSQQVNTDTQYF.

This clone was found once. The chain joins TRBV3-1 (or the pseudogene TRBV3-2) to TRBJ2-5; D gene ambiguous. CDR1 and CDR2 (germline): LGHDT, YNNKEL (reference sequence). Trimming shortened V by 0 bases and J by 4 bases, and 12 bases separated the two germline ends. The CDR3 loop spans 15 amino acids. CDR3 amino acids: CASSQDAAPIETQYF. The CDR3 DNA reads TGTGCCAGCAGCCAAGATGCGGCCCCGATAGAGACCCAGTACTTC.

The chain joins TRBV28 to TRBJ1-2; 7 positions agree with TRBD1. The CDR3 spans 16 residues. Germline V gene lookup returns CDR1 MDHEN and CDR2 SYDVKM. The trim removed 4 bases at V and 4 bases at J, leaving 12 bases unmatched. CDR3: CASSSTGWLEAYGYTF. DNA for the CDR3: TGTGCCAGCAGTTCGACAGGGTGGTTGGAAGCCTATGGCTACACCTTC.

This clone was seen only a few times. The chain is built from TRBV28 and TRBJ2-2, with 9 bases identical to TRBD1. Trimming took 8 bases from V and 7 from J; bases not matched to a gene: 14. The CDR3 length is 16 residues. Per the germline V gene, CDR1 is MDHEN and CDR2 is SYDVKM. The DNA for the CDR3 is TGTGCCAGCGAGCCGTCCGGGACAGGGTGGATCGGGGAGCTGTTTTTT. The encoded protein is CASEPSGTGWIGELFF.

The gene calls are TRBV30 and TRBJ1-2; D is possibly TRBD1 (6 bases). Looked up from germline, CDR1 is GTSNPN and CDR2 is SVGIG (reference sequence). The V end was cut by 7 bases, the J end by 4 bases, with 13 bases between. The CDR3 is made up of 12 amino acids. CDR3 nucleotides: TGTGCCTACGAGACAGGCTTCTATGGCTACACCTTC. Its protein is CAYETGFYGYTF.

The rearrangement links TRBV4-1 to TRBJ2-7; 10 bases are shared with TRBD2. In germline, CDR1 is MGHRA, CDR2 YSYEKL. This CDR3 is 16 amino acids long. Trimming at V came to 4 bases and at J to 4 bases, leaving 10 bases not matched to a gene. Written as DNA, the CDR3 is TGCGCCAGCAGCCCCTCTCGGACTAGCGGCAATTACGAGCAGTACTTC. Its translation: CASSPSRTSGNYEQYF.

This chain joins TRBV5-1 and TRBJ2-1; 8 bases agree with TRBD1. The CDR3 is made up of 13 amino acids. Per germline, CDR1 SGHRS and CDR2 YFSETQ. The J segment lost 9 bases and the V segment lost 5 bases, leaving 7 bases of the junction unmatched. The CDR3 here is CASRAGQGGEQFF. The CDR3 nucleotides read TGCGCCAGCAGGGCCGGACAGGGAGGTGAGCAGTTCTTC.

The chain uses TRBV19 and TRBJ1-1; TRBD1 is a possible D gene (6 bases). Trimming left V 2 bases short and J 0 bases short, with 13 bases between. CDR3 length: 16 amino acids. Germline loops: CDR1 LNHDA, CDR2 SQIVND (reference sequence). The CDR3 DNA is TGTGCCAGTAGTATACAGGGACACCGAATGAACACTGAAGCTTTCTTT. Its translation: CASSIQGHRMNTEAFF.

The chain combines TRBV11-2 with TRBJ2-2; 9 positions agree with TRBD1. V lost 5 bases and J lost 6; bases outside the gene matches: 7. CDR3 length: 15 amino acids. Germline assignment: CDR1 SGHAT and CDR2 FQNNGV. CDR3 in DNA: TGTGCCAGCAGCCCCGGGACAGGGTATCCCGGGGAGCTGTTTTTT. It is translated as CASSPGTGYPGELFF.

This chain joins TRBV7-9 and TRBJ1-1, with D tentatively TRBD1 (5 bases). V dropped 3 bases and J dropped 1 base, with 6 bases sitting between them. The CDR3 is 13 residues long. The germline V gene encodes CDR1 SEHNR and CDR2 FQNEAQ (reference sequence). The CDR3 DNA is TGTGCCAGCAGCTTGACAGCGAACACTGAAGCTTTCTTT. Protein product: CASSLTANTEAFF.

This chain joins TRBV29-1 and TRBJ2-5; weak D call: TRBD2 (6 bases). Germline V gives CDR1 SQVTM, CDR2 ANQGSEA. V dropped 7 bases and J dropped 7 bases, with 16 bases sitting between them. The CDR3 sequence is 12 residues long. The CDR3 is CSARLLGGTQYF. As DNA, the CDR3 is TGCAGCGCGAGGCTCCTGGGAGGGACCCAGTACTTC. The full variable domain, completed using reference TRBV29-1 and TRBJ2-5, is SAVISQKPSRDICQRGTSLTIQCQVDSQVTMMFWYRQQPGQSLTLIATANQGSEATYESGFVIDKFPISRPNLTFSTLTVSNMSPEDSSIYLCSARLLGGTQYFGPGTRLLVL.

This clone was seen a handful of times. V gene TRBV27 combines with J gene TRBJ2-7; D is unclear. Germline-derived CDR1 and CDR2 are MNHEY and SMNVEV (reference sequence). V was clipped by 3 bases and J by 6 bases, with 3 bases between them. The CDR3 spans 10 residues. The CDR3 bases are TGTGCCAGCAGTTTCAGCGAGCAGTACTTC. Protein product: CASSFSEQYF.

CDR3 DNA: TGTGCCAGCAGCTTAGGCAGGAACACAGATACGCAGTATTTT. Protein: CASSLGRNTDTQYF. The V and J genes are TRBV11-3 and TRBJ2-3; D remains unclear. The CDR3 sequence is 14 residues long. Germline V gene sequence: CDR1 SGHNT, CDR2 YENEEA. V was trimmed by 1 base and J by 2 bases, leaving 7 bases between them.

The chain joins TRBV19 to TRBJ2-2; 11 bases agree with TRBD2. V lost 3 bases to trimming and J lost 13 bases; unmatched junction nucleotides: 7. This CDR3 has 14 residues. Germline lookup yields CDR1 LNHDA and CDR2 SQIVND (reference sequence). The DNA of the CDR3 is TGTGCCAGTAGTATCCCGGGACTAGCGGTTACGCTGTTTTTT. Its protein is CASSIPGLAVTLFF.

V and J are TRBV6-2 or TRBV6-3 and TRBJ1-5, with 9 bases fitting TRBD1. The V and J ends lost 2 bases and 9 bases, in that order; junction bases with no gene match: 5. The CDR3 is made up of 14 amino acids. The germline gives CDR1 MNHEY, CDR2 SVGEGT. CDR3 nucleotide sequence: TGTGCCAGCAGTTACAGTACAGGGGGCCGGCCCCAGCATTTT. This encodes CASSYSTGGRPQHF.

As DNA, the CDR3 is TGTGCCAGCAGCCCCTGGGGGGGGGCGGCCCACAATGAGCAGTTCTTC. Translation gives CASSPWGGAAHNEQFF. V gene TRBV7-8 combines with J gene TRBJ2-1; possible D gene TRBD2, 7 bases. Trimming cost V 5 bases and J 5 bases, with 19 bases left between them. CDR3 length: 16 residues. The germline V gene encodes CDR1 SGHVS and CDR2 FQNEAQ.

The CDR3 loop reads CASSQGAGSYEQYV. The CDR3 nucleotides are TGCGCCAGCAGCCAAGGCGCAGGGTCCTACGAGCAGTACGTC. The chain couples TRBV4-1 to TRBJ2-7; D is possibly TRBD1 (5 bases). The germline gives CDR1 MGHRA, CDR2 YSYEKL. This CDR3 region has 14 residues. Trimming removed 1 base from V and 1 base from J, with 8 bases in between.

The chain recombines TRBV4-1 with TRBJ1-2; D ambiguous. The length of the CDR3 is 12 residues. The germline V gene has CDR1 MGHRA and CDR2 YSYEKL. The V gene lost 10 bases and the J gene lost 2 bases, with 11 bases spanning the gap. CDR3 in DNA: TGCGCCACCCGGGGTCAGAACTATGGCTACACCTTC. This codes for CATRGQNYGYTF.

This clone was seen a single time. This chain uses TRBV7-9 with TRBJ1-6; 7 positions match TRBD1. The CDR3 runs 15 residues. Germline CDR1 and CDR2: SEHNR and FQNEAQ (reference sequence). V lost 5 bases and J lost 9; bases outside the gene matches: 10. The CDR3 reads CASSTSTGLGSPLHF. The CDR3 nucleotides are TGTGCCAGCAGCACCTCGACAGGGCTTGGTTCACCCCTCCACTTT.

This clone was found once. J is TRBJ2-7 and V is TRBV19; 9 bases line up with TRBD1. From germline, CDR1 is LNHDA and CDR2 SQIVND (reference sequence). The CDR3 runs to 14 residues. J lost 3 bases, V lost 3 bases, and 3 bases had no gene match. The CDR3 protein is CASSMGGQGYEQYF. CDR3 in DNA: TGTGCCAGTAGTATGGGGGGACAGGGCTACGAGCAGTACTTC.

Turning to this clone: The junction shows a germline mismatch at one end, possibly a read error. V gene TRBV3-1 (or the pseudogene TRBV3-2) combines with J gene TRBJ1-1, with D unresolved. Germline V lookup: CDR1 LGHDT, CDR2 YNNKEL (reference sequence). This CDR3 is 11 amino acids long. CDR3: CASSQGGVDLF. CDR3 in DNA: TGTGCCAGCAGCCAAGGGGGAGTGGATCTCTTT.

The chain uses TRBV5-4 and TRBJ1-1; TRBD1 aligns across 8 bases. V dropped 4 bases and J dropped 1; count of bases not matched to a gene: 15. The V gene's germline CDR1 is SGHNT and CDR2 YYREEE (reference sequence). The CDR3 has 18 amino acids. This chain's CDR3 is CASSLRGQAGVANTEAFF. The CDR3, as DNA: TGTGCCAGCAGCCTTCGGGGACAGGCTGGGGTGGCGAACACTGAAGCTTTCTTT.

The chain carries TRBV4-1 and TRBJ2-3; TRBD2 agrees at 10 bases. Germline-derived CDR1 and CDR2 are MGHRA and YSYEKL. Losses at the gene ends were 2 bases for V and 2 bases for J; bases not matched to a gene: 4. The CDR3 has 16 residues. DNA of the CDR3: TGCGCCAGCAGCCAAAGGCTAGCGGGGGACACAGATACGCAGTATTTT. Translating gives CASSQRLAGDTDTQYF.